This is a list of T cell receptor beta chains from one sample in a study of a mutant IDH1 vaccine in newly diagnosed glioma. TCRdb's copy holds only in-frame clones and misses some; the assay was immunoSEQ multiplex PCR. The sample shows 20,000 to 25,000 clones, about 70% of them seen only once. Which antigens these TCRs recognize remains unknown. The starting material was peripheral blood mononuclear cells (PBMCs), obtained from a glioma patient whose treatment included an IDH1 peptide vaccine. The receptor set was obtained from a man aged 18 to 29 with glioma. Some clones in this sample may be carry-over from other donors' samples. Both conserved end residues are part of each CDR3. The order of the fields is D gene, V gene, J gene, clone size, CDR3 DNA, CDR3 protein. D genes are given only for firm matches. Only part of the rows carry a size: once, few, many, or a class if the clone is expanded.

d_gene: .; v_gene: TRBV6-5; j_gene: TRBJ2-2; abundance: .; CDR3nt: TGTGCCAGCAGTTACTCGGGGACTAACACCGGGGAGCTGTTTTTT; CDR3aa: CASSYSGTNTGELFF
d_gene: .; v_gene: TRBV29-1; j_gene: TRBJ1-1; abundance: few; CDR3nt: TGCAGCGGGGCGTGGGCGAACACTGAAGCTTTCTTT; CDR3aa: CSGAWANTEAFF
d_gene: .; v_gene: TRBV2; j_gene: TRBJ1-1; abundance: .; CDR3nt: TGTGCCAGCACGGAGGACGGACAGATGAACACTGAAGCTTTCTTT; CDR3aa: CASTEDGQMNTEAFF
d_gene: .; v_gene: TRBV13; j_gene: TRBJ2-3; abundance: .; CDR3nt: TGTGCCAGCAGACCAGAGGGGAAAGATACGCAGTATTTT; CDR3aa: CASRPEGKDTQYF
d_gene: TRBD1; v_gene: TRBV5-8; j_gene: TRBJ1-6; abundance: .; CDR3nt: TGTGCCAGCAGCTTGGCCCGGGGCAGGGGGTATAATTCACCCCTCCACTTT; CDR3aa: CASSLARGRGYNSPLHF
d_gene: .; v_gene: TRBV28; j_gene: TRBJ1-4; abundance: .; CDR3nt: TGTGCCAGCAACGACAGGAGAAACGGAAAACTGTTTTTT; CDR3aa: CASNDRRNGKLFF
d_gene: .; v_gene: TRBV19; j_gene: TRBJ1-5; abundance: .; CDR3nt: TGTGCCAGTAGTAGTGGGGAAGGATATCAGCCCCAGCATTTT; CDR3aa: CASSSGEGYQPQHF
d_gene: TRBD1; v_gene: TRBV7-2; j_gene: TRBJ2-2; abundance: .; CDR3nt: TGTGCCAGCAGCTTAGCGGGATCTGGACAGGGGGCGATCGGGGAGCTGTTTTTT; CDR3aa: CASSLAGSGQGAIGELFF
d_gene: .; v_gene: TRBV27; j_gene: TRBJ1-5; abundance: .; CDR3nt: TGTGCCAGCAGTTTAAAGAGCAATCAGCCCCAGCATTTT; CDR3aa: CASSLKSNQPQHF
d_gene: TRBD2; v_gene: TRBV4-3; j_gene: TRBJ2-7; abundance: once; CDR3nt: TGCGCCAGCGGGCTAGCGGGGTCCTACGAGCAGTACTTC; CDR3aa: CASGLAGSYEQYF
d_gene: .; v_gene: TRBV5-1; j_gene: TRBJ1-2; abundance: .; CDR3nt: TGCGCCAGCAGCTGGTCGGACAGATATGGCTACACCTTC; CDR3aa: CASSWSDRYGYTF
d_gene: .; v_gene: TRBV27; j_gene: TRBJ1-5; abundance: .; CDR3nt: TGTGCCAGCAGTCTCAGGGGAGTCAATCAGCCCCAGCATTTT; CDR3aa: CASSLRGVNQPQHF
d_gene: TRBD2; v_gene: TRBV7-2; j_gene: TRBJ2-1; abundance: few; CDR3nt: TGTGCCAGCAGCATACTAGCGGGGGGAGGGAATGAGCAGTTCTTC; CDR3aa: CASSILAGGGNEQFF
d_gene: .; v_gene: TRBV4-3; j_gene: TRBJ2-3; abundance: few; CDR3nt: TGCGCCAGCAGCCAAGACGGAGGATATACGCAGTATTTT; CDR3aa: CASSQDGGYTQYF
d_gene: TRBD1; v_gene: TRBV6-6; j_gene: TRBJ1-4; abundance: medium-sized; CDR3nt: TGTGCCAGCAGTACAGGGGAAAGGAAAAAACTGTTTTTT; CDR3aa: CASSTGERKKLFF
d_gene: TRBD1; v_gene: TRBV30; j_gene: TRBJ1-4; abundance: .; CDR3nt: TGTGCCTGGAGTCTAGGGACAGGATCTTACTATGAAAAACTGTTTTTT; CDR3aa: CAWSLGTGSYYEKLFF
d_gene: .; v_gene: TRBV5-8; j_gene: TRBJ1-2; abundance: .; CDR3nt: TGTGCCAGCGATCCGCGGGACTATGGCTACACCTTC; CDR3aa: CASDPRDYGYTF
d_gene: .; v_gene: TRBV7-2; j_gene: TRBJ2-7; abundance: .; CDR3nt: TGTGCCAGCAGCTGGGATACAGGGTATACCTACGAGCAGTACTTC; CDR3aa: CASSWDTGYTYEQYF
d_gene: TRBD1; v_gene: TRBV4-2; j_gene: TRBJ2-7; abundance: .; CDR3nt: TGTGCCAGCAGCCAAGCGGCCCCGGGACAGGGGATCCACGAGCAGTACTTC; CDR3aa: CASSQAAPGQGIHEQYF
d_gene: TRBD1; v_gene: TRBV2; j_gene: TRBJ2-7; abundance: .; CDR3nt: TGTGCCAGCAGTGAAGCGCCCCTCGGGCTTCACAGGGGCGAGCAGTACTTC; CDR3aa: CASSEAPLGLHRGEQYF
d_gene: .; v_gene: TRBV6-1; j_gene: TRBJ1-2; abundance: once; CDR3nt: TGTGCCAGCAGTGAAGTGGACAGTGGGGTTTATGGCTACACCTTC; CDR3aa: CASSEVDSGVYGYTF
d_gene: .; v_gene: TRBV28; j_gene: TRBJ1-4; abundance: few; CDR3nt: TGTGCCAGCAGCCCGCCGGGACCGGCTAATGAAAAACTGTTTTTT; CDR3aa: CASSPPGPANEKLFF
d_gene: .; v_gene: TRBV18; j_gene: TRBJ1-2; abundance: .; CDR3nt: TGTGCCAGCTCACCGTACGGAGAGTTCTATGGCTACACCTTC; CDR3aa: CASSPYGEFYGYTF
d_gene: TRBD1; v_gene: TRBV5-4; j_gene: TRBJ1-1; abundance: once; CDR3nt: TGTGCCAGCGTCGCACAGGGGAGGCTTATGAACACTGAAGCTTTCTTT; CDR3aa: CASVAQGRLMNTEAFF
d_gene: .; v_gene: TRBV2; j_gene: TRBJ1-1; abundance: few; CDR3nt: TGTGCCAGCGTCGTAGGTAGGGGTGAAGCTTTCTTT; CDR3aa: CASVVGRGEAFF
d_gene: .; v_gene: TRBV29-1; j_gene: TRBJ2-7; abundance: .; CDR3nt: TGCAGCTTCTCCAAGCAGGGGGGCTCCTACGAGCAGTACTTC; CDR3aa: CSFSKQGGSYEQYF
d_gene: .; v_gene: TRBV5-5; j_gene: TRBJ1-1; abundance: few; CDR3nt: TGTGCCAGCAGCTTGACAGGGTCGACTGAAGCTTTCTTT; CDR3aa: CASSLTGSTEAFF
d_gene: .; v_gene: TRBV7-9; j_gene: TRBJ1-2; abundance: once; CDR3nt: TGTGCCAGCAGCCCTCGGGGGAGGAACTATGGCTACACCTTC; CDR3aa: CASSPRGRNYGYTF
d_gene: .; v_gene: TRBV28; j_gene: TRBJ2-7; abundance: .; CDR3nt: TGTGCCAGTTCAAAGGGCGGGACAGAACCCAACGAGCAGTACTTC; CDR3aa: CASSKGGTEPNEQYF
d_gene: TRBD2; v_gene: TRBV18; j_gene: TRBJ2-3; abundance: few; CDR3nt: TGTGCCAGCTCCCTCCTCAGTTCAGCGGGACCTAGCACAGATACGCAGTATTTT; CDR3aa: CASSLLSSAGPSTDTQYF
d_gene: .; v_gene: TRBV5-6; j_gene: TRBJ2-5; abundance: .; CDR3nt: TGTGCCAGCAGCTTAACGAGAACTCAAGAGACCCAGTACTTC; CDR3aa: CASSLTRTQETQYF